The rows below give T cell receptor beta chains drawn from one sample of a study of shared clonotypes between healthy human individuals. Method: immunoSEQ multiplex PCR; TCRdb's copy keeps in-frame clones and lacks some. The profile covers about 580,000 clones, with 98% appearing a single time and approximately 0.3% taken by the ten largest. Specimen: naive CD8+ T cells sorted from blood. These receptors were collected from a man younger than 45 in good health. Each CDR3 is given with its conserved first and last residue. D genes are given only for firm matches. Clone size is stated in some rows and not others, as once, few, many or a class when expanded.

d_call,v_call,clone_size,j_call,cdr3_aa,cdr3_nt
TRBD1,TRBV7-7,once,TRBJ2-3,CASSLRTGTDTQYF,TGTGCCAGCAGCCTCCGGACAGGGACAGATACGCAGTATTTT
TRBD2,TRBV9,NA,TRBJ2-1,CASSGGTSGSRNEQFF,TGTGCCAGCAGCGGGGGGACTAGCGGGAGCCGAAATGAGCAGTTCTTC
NA,TRBV7-9,NA,TRBJ2-7,CASSLALERDEQYF,TGTGCCAGCAGCTTAGCGCTAGAAAGGGACGAGCAGTACTTC
NA,TRBV10-2,NA,TRBJ2-7,CASSEIGYYAYEQYF,TGCGCCAGCAGTGAAATAGGGTATTACGCCTACGAGCAGTACTTC
NA,TRBV29-1,NA,TRBJ2-3,CSVVTDGSSTDTQYF,TGCAGCGTTGTTACGGATGGGTCTAGCACAGATACGCAGTATTTT
NA,TRBV19,NA,TRBJ2-1,CASSIEGSGAYEQFF,TGTGCCAGTAGTATAGAGGGATCCGGGGCCTATGAGCAGTTCTTC
NA,TRBV6-1,NA,TRBJ2-7,CASRGRAPAYEQYF,TGTGCCAGCAGGGGGCGAGCTCCTGCCTACGAGCAGTACTTC
NA,TRBV4-1,NA,TRBJ1-5,CASSSDVGHQPQHF,TGCGCCAGCAGCTCGGACGTGGGGCATCAGCCCCAGCATTTT
NA,TRBV27,NA,TRBJ1-1,CASSLLGTEAFF,TGTGCCAGCAGTTTACTGGGCACTGAAGCTTTCTTT
TRBD1,TRBV9,NA,TRBJ1-4,CASSVVPGLPTGVEREKLFF,TGTGCCAGCAGCGTCGTCCCTGGACTCCCTACAGGGGTGGAGCGGGAAAAACTGTTTTTT
TRBD1,TRBV5-6,NA,TRBJ2-1,CASSLGQGAYEQFF,TGTGCCAGCAGCTTGGGTCAGGGGGCTTATGAGCAGTTCTTC
NA,TRBV9,once,TRBJ2-3,CASSVVSGGGTDTQYF,TGTGCCAGCAGCGTAGTATCTGGGGGCGGCACAGATACGCAGTATTTT
TRBD1,TRBV7-6,NA,TRBJ1-1,CASSPSRGLGTEAFF,TGTGCCAGCAGCCCAAGCAGGGGGCTTGGCACTGAAGCTTTCTTT
NA,TRBV20-1,NA,TRBJ2-7,CSAMRGYEQYF,TGCAGTGCTATGAGAGGGTACGAGCAGTACTTC
TRBD2,TRBV10-3,NA,TRBJ2-1,CAISSGSHNEQFF,TGTGCCATCAGTAGCGGGAGCCACAATGAGCAGTTCTTC
NA,TRBV5-1,NA,TRBJ2-2,CASSLVGRGTGELFF,TGCGCCAGCAGCTTGGTCGGGAGAGGGACCGGGGAGCTGTTTTTT
NA,TRBV11-2,once,TRBJ1-5,CASSLSPTGDRPQHF,TGTGCCAGCAGCTTATCTCCGACGGGAGATCGGCCCCAGCATTTT
TRBD2,TRBV10-3,NA,TRBJ2-3,CAISESVLAGDTQYF,TGTGCCATCAGTGAGTCGGTCCTAGCGGGAGATACGCAGTATTTT
TRBD2,TRBV9,NA,TRBJ2-1,CASSGLAGGPWDEQFF,TGTGCCAGCAGCGGTCTAGCGGGAGGGCCTTGGGATGAGCAGTTCTTC
NA,TRBV5-1,NA,TRBJ2-7,CASSFLDPGGEQYF,TGCGCCAGCAGCTTCCTGGACCCCGGAGGCGAGCAGTACTTC
TRBD1,TRBV27,NA,TRBJ1-5,CASSLTAGGFQPQHF,TGTGCCAGCAGTTTAACCGCAGGGGGCTTCCAGCCCCAGCATTTT
TRBD1,TRBV9,NA,TRBJ1-4,CASSRQGPNEKLFF,TGTGCCAGCAGTCGACAGGGACCTAATGAAAAACTGTTTTTT
NA,TRBV29-1,NA,TRBJ2-6,CSVVIRANVLTF,TGCAGCGTTGTGATTCGGGCCAACGTCCTGACTTTC
NA,TRBV7-2,NA,TRBJ1-1,CASSLWGPGAEAFF,TGTGCCAGCAGCTTATGGGGTCCGGGCGCTGAAGCTTTCTTT
NA,TRBV7-8,NA,TRBJ2-6,CASSLAEGTSSGANVLTF,TGTGCCAGCAGCTTAGCGGAAGGAACTAGCTCTGGGGCCAACGTCCTGACTTTC
TRBD1,TRBV9,NA,TRBJ2-7,CASSPRSRGIYEQYF,TGTGCCAGCAGCCCTCGGTCCAGGGGGATCTACGAGCAGTACTTC
TRBD2,TRBV15,once,TRBJ2-5,CATTRGLKETQYF,TGTGCCACCACGCGGGGGTTGAAAGAGACCCAGTACTTC
NA,TRBV7-6,NA,TRBJ2-7,CASSLGGTYEQYF,TGTGCCAGCAGCTTAGGAGGGACCTACGAGCAGTACTTC
NA,TRBV10-3,NA,TRBJ2-7,CAISECQGYCEQYF,TGTGCCATCAGTGAGTGTCAGGGGTACTGCGAGCAGTACTTC
NA,TRBV6-5,NA,TRBJ1-5,CASSYSEGSQPQHF,TGTGCCAGCAGTTACTCGGAAGGGTCTCAGCCCCAGCATTTT
TRBD1,TRBV6-5,NA,TRBJ2-2,CASSQGQGTGELFF,TGTGCCAGCAGCCAGGGACAGGGAACCGGGGAGCTGTTTTTT
NA,TRBV11-2,NA,TRBJ2-1,CASSVASGFF,TGTGCCAGCAGCGTGGCATCCGGGTTCTTC
TRBD2,TRBV11-2,NA,TRBJ2-3,CASSYSGTGTDTQYF,TGTGCCAGCAGCTATAGCGGGACGGGCACAGATACGCAGTATTTT
TRBD1,TRBV7-9,NA,TRBJ1-1,CASSSPTGKVALNTEAFF,TGTGCCAGCAGCAGCCCGACAGGGAAGGTGGCCTTGAACACTGAAGCTTTCTTT
NA,TRBV30,NA,TRBJ2-3,CAWSPSDTQYF,TGTGCCTGGAGTCCCTCGGATACGCAGTATTTT
NA,TRBV27,NA,TRBJ2-3,CASSSNLRTDTQYF,TGTGCCAGCAGTTCAAACTTACGCACAGATACGCAGTATTTT
NA,TRBV5-1,NA,TRBJ2-1,CASRSSGDYNEQFF,TGCGCCAGCAGGAGTAGCGGCGATTACAATGAGCAGTTCTTC
TRBD1,TRBV7-9,once,TRBJ2-7,CASSLGLGDRSYEQYF,TGTGCCAGCAGCTTAGGCCTCGGGGACAGGTCCTACGAGCAGTACTTC
NA,TRBV28,NA,TRBJ2-5,CASSLNTQETQYF,TGTGCCAGCAGTCTCAACACCCAAGAGACCCAGTACTTC
TRBD1,TRBV4-1,NA,TRBJ1-5,CASSQPQGNQPQHF,TGCGCCAGCAGCCAACCACAGGGGAATCAGCCCCAGCATTTT
NA,TRBV6-1,once,TRBJ2-7,CATRGGGQSYEQYF,TGTGCCACCAGAGGAGGTGGACAGTCCTACGAGCAGTACTTC
NA,TRBV9,NA,TRBJ2-7,CASSSDPGHNSYEQYF,TGTGCCAGCAGCTCAGACCCGGGACACAACTCCTACGAGCAGTACTTC
NA,TRBV6-1,NA,TRBJ1-5,CASSETTGYNQPQHF,TGTGCCAGCAGTGAAACCACAGGGTACAATCAGCCCCAGCATTTT
TRBD2,TRBV18,NA,TRBJ2-1,CASSGTSGSDNEQFF,TGTGCCAGCTCAGGAACTAGCGGGAGCGACAATGAGCAGTTCTTC
NA,TRBV27,NA,TRBJ2-2,CASSVWGIPTGELFF,TGTGCCAGCAGCGTTTGGGGGATTCCTACCGGGGAGCTGTTTTTT
TRBD1,TRBV28,NA,TRBJ1-1,CASSFPDRGSEAFF,TGTGCCAGCAGTTTCCCGGACAGGGGCTCTGAAGCTTTCTTT
TRBD2,TRBV25-1,NA,TRBJ2-1,CASTTGLVGPNEQFF,TGTGCCAGCACCACGGGACTAGTGGGCCCCAATGAGCAGTTCTTC
NA,TRBV30,NA,TRBJ2-7,CAWSVDSYEQYF,TGTGCCTGGAGCGTCGACAGCTACGAGCAGTACTTC
TRBD1,TRBV6-5,NA,TRBJ1-1,CASSYRPGTGGSEAFF,TGTGCCAGCAGTTACCGTCCCGGGACAGGGGGCTCTGAAGCTTTCTTT
TRBD2,TRBV10-3,NA,TRBJ2-7,CAISRLAGAYEQYF,TGTGCCATCAGCAGACTAGCGGGGGCCTACGAGCAGTACTTC
NA,TRBV6-5,NA,TRBJ2-7,CASGAGNSYEQYF,TGTGCCAGCGGGGCGGGAAACTCCTACGAGCAGTACTTC
NA,TRBV28,NA,TRBJ2-1,CASSLQGRRGGNEQFF,TGTGCCAGCAGTTTACAGGGGAGAAGGGGCGGGAATGAGCAGTTCTTC
NA,TRBV6-4,once,TRBJ2-1,CASSEGEEYNEQFF,TGTGCCAGCTCCGAAGGAGAGGAGTACAATGAGCAGTTCTTC
TRBD2,TRBV15,NA,TRBJ2-3,CATSRPGTIAGEIDTQYF,TGTGCCACCAGCAGACCCGGGACAATAGCGGGAGAAATAGATACGCAGTATTTT
NA,TRBV2,few,TRBJ2-2,CASSEDLRTGELFF,TGTGCCAGCAGTGAGGACCTTCGAACCGGGGAGCTGTTTTTT
NA,TRBV27,NA,TRBJ2-1,CASLSVRNEQFF,TGTGCCAGCCTAAGTGTTCGGAATGAGCAGTTCTTC
TRBD2,TRBV2,NA,TRBJ2-1,CACDSGVLRNEQFF,TGTGCCTGCGACAGCGGGGTCTTGAGGAATGAGCAGTTCTTC
NA,TRBV4-1,NA,TRBJ1-1,CASSPWRGRNTEAFF,TGCGCCAGCAGCCCCTGGCGGGGGCGGAACACTGAAGCTTTCTTT
TRBD1,TRBV5-4,NA,TRBJ1-1,CASMSGGVGTEAFF,TGTGCCAGCATGTCAGGGGGCGTTGGCACTGAAGCTTTCTTT
TRBD1,TRBV7-8,NA,TRBJ1-1,CASSLRTGDAEAFF,TGTGCCAGCAGCTTACGGACAGGAGATGCTGAAGCTTTCTTT